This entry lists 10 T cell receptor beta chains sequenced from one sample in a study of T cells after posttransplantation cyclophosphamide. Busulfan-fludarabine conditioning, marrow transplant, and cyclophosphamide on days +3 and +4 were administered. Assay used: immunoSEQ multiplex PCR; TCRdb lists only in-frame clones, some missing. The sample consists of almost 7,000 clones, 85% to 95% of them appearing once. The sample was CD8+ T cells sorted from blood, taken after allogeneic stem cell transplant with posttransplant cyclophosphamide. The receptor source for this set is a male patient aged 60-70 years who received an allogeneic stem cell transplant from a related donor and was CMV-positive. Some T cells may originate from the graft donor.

The CDR3 region has the DNA TGTGCCAGCAGAGTAGAGGACAGCTCTAATGAAAAACTGTTTTTT. Translating it yields CASRVEDSSNEKLFF. This chain links TRBV28 with TRBJ1-4; tentative D call: TRBD1 (6 bases). Trimming stripped 6 bases from V and 3 bases from J, with 14 bases between. Germline CDR1 is MDHEN and CDR2 is SYDVKM. The CDR3 is 15 amino acids.

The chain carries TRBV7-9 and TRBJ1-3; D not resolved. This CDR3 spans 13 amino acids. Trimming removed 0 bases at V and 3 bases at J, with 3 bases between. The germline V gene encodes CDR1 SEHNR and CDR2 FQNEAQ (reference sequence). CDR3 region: CASSLAVGNTIYF. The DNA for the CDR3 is TGTGCCAGCAGCTTAGCCGTTGGAAACACCATATATTTT.

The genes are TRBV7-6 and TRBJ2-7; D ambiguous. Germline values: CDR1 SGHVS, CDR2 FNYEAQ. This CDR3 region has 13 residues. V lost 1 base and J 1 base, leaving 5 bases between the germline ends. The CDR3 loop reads CASSLGASYEQYF. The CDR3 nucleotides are TGTGCCAGCAGCTTAGGAGCTTCCTACGAGCAGTACTTC. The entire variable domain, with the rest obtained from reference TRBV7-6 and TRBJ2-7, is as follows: GAGVSQSPRYKVTKRGQDVALRCDPISGHVSLYWYRQALGQGPEFLTYFNYEAQQDKSGLPNDRFSAERPEGSISTLTIQRTEQRDSAMYRCASSLGASYEQYFGPGTRLTVT.

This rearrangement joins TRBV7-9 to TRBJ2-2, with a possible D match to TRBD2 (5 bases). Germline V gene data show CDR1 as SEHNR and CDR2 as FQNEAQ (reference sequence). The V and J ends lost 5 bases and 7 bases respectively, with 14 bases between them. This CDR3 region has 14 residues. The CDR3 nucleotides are TGTGCCAGCAGCGCGGGCCCCGAAGGCGGGGAGCTGTTTTTT. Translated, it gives CASSAGPEGGELFF. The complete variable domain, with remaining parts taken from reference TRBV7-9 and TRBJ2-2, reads DTGVSQNPRHKITKRGQNVTFRCDPISEHNRLYWYRQTLGQGPEFLTYFQNEAQLEKSRLLSDRFSAERPKGSFSTLEIQRTEQGDSAMYLCASSAGPEGGELFFGEGSRLTVL.

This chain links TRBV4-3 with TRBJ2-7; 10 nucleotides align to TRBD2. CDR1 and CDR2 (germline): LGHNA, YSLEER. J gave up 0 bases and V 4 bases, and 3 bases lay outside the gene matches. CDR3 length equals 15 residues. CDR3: CASSPSGGASYEQYF. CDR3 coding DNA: TGCGCCAGCAGCCCCAGCGGGGGGGCCTCCTACGAGCAGTACTTC.

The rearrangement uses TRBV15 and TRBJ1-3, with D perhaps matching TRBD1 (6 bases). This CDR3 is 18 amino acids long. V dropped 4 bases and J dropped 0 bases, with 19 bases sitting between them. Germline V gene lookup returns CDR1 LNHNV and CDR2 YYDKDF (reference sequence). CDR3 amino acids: CATSITLGAPSSGNTIYF. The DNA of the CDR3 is TGTGCCACCAGCATTACTTTGGGGGCGCCGAGCTCTGGAAACACCATATATTTT.

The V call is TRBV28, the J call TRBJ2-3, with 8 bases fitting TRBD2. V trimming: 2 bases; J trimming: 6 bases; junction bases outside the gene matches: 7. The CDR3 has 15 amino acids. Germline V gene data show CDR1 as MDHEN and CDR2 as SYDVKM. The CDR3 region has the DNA TGTGCCAGCAGTTTAGGACACACGGGAGGGGATACGCAGTATTTT. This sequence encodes CASSLGHTGGDTQYF.

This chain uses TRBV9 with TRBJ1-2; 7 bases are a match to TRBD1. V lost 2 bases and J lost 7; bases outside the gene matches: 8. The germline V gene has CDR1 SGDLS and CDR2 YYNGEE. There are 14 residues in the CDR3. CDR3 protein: CASSVLTGDSGYTF. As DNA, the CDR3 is TGTGCCAGCAGCGTCCTCACAGGGGACAGTGGCTACACCTTC.

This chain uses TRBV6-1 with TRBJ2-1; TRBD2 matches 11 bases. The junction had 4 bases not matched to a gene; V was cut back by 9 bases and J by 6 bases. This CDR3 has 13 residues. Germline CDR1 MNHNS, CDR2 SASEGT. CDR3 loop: CASTGTSGNEQFF. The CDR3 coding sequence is TGTGCCAGTACCGGGACTAGCGGCAATGAGCAGTTCTTC.

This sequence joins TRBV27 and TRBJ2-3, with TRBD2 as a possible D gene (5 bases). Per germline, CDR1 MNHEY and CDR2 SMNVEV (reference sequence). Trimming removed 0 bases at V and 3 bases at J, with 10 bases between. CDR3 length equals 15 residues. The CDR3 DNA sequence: TGTGCCAGCAGTTTATCGAGGGCCGCTACAGATACGCAGTATTTT. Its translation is CASSLSRAATDTQYF.